The 24 T cell receptor beta chains listed next were all sequenced from one sample in a study of CD8+CD57+ T cells in acquired aplastic anemia. Researchers used genomic DNA as the template to profile TCR beta VDJ and CDR3. In TCRdb, the reads were re-called with MiXCR into one record per CDR3 protein. In the table there are tens of thousands of distinct CDR3 sequences, over 35% of which are singletons. What was sequenced was sorted CD4+, CD8+, or CD8+CD57+ T cells (not recorded which) from PBMCs. These receptor sequences come from a human donor in good health, serving as a control.

This clonotype has at least ten counts. The rearrangement links TRBV20-1 to TRBJ1-1; perhaps TRBD1 as D (5 bases). The CDR3 is 12 amino acids. The germline CDR1 and CDR2 sequences are DFQATT and SNEGSKA (reference sequence). V lost 5 bases and J lost 1, with 8 bases in between. This CDR3 is CSAVTGNTEAFF. CDR3 nucleotides: TGCAGTGCTGTTACAGGGAACACTGAAGCTTTCTTT.

This rearrangement joins TRBV12-3 or TRBV12-4 to TRBJ2-5, with D uncertain. V was trimmed by 4 bases and J by 1 base, leaving 19 bases between them. The length of the CDR3 is 17 residues. CDR3 DNA sequence: TGTGCCAGCAGTTCGCCCCGTGATTTGGCGGCCCAAGAGACCCAGTACTTC. Protein sequence: CASSSPRDLAAQETQYF.

The chain combines TRBV7-8 with TRBJ1-2; 7 bases agree with TRBD1. Looked up from germline, CDR1 is SGHVS and CDR2 is FQNEAQ. The CDR3 is made up of 14 amino acids. V was clipped by 1 base and J by 8 bases; unmatched bases: 7. The CDR3 sequence: CASSLGRGLEGYTF. CDR3 coding DNA: TGTGCCAGCAGCTTAGGCAGGGGGTTGGAGGGCTACACCTTC. The complete variable domain, with remaining parts taken from reference TRBV7-8 and TRBJ1-2, reads GAGVSQSPRYKVAKRGQDVALRCDPISGHVSLFWYQQALGQGPEFLTYFQNEAQLDKSGLPSDRFFAERPEGSVSTLKIQRTQQEDSAVYLCASSLGRGLEGYTFGSGTRLTVV.

The rearrangement links TRBV25-1 to TRBJ1-6; TRBD1 matches at 7 bases. Germline V gene data show CDR1 as MGHDK and CDR2 as SYGVNS. The CDR3 covers 15 residues. Trimming took 3 bases from V and 7 from J; bases not matched to a gene: 6. In DNA form, the CDR3 reads TGTGCCAGCAGTGATGCTTCGACAGGGAATTCACCCCTCCACTTT. This encodes CASSDASTGNSPLHF.

The gene calls are TRBV25-1 and TRBJ2-7; TRBD2 is a possible D gene (5 bases). The CDR3 contains 13 residues. Trimming took off 6 bases at V and 2 bases at J, with 11 bases between the two ends. Germline assignment: CDR1 MGHDK and CDR2 SYGVNS. The chain's CDR3 is CASSLELAYEQYF. CDR3 coding DNA: TGTGCCAGCAGCTTGGAACTAGCCTACGAGCAGTACTTC.

The CDR3 protein is CSDVDSGNQPQHF. CDR3 in DNA: TGCAGCGATGTAGACAGTGGCAATCAGCCCCAGCATTTT. The rearrangement joins TRBV29-1 to TRBJ1-5; tentative D call: TRBD1 (5 bases). Trimming left V 7 bases short and J 2 bases short, with 12 bases between. CDR1 is SQVTM, CDR2 ANQGSEA, per germline. CDR3 length equals 13 residues. Combining the CDR3 with reference TRBV29-1 and TRBJ1-5 gives the whole variable domain SAVISQKPSRDICQRGTSLTIQCQVDSQVTMMFWYRQQPGQSLTLIATANQGSEATYESGFVIDKFPISRPNLTFSTLTVSNMSPEDSSIYLCSDVDSGNQPQHFGDGTRLSIL.

The chain couples TRBV25-1 to TRBJ2-7; possibly TRBD1 or TRBD2 for D (6 bases each). The CDR3 loop spans 15 amino acids. Germline V CDR1 and CDR2: MGHDK, SYGVNS. V shed 10 bases and J shed 2 bases, with 21 bases lying between them. CDR3 protein: CATMGEGGMPYEQYF. The DNA of the CDR3 is TGTGCCACCATGGGCGAGGGGGGAATGCCCTACGAGCAGTACTTC.

This clonotype was seen at least ten times. V and J are TRBV11-2 and TRBJ2-1, with 7 bases identical to TRBD2. Germline loops: CDR1 SGHAT, CDR2 FQNNGV. This CDR3 spans 16 amino acids. The J segment lost 1 base and the V segment lost 5 bases, leaving 8 bases of the junction unmatched. CDR3 in DNA: TGTGCCAGCAGCCCTGTTCCTAGCGGATCCTACAATGAGCAGTTCTTC. This sequence encodes CASSPVPSGSYNEQFF.

This chain links TRBV14 with TRBJ2-1; the match to TRBD2 covers 9 bases. Germline V gives CDR1 SGHDN, CDR2 FVKESK. The junction had 14 bases not matched to a gene; V was cut back by 2 bases and J by 0 bases. The CDR3 is made up of 20 amino acids. The CDR3 loop reads CASSQKSAGGLVSSYNEQFF. CDR3 DNA: TGTGCCAGCAGCCAAAAGTCGGCGGGAGGGCTTGTGAGCTCCTACAATGAGCAGTTCTTC.

This clonotype was seen ten or more times. The V gene is TRBV19, the J gene TRBJ2-7; a weak D match, TRBD1 (6 bases). Between the trimmed V and J ends, which lost 3 bases and 6 bases, there was a span of 15 bases. The germline V gene encodes CDR1 LNHDA and CDR2 SQIVND (reference sequence). The CDR3 sequence is 14 residues long. The CDR3 DNA sequence: TGTGCCAGTAGTATCGTGAACAGGGTAACCGAGCAGTACTTC. Residues: CASSIVNRVTEQYF.

A word on this clonotype: A clone one base away is much larger, so this may be a read error. The chain recombines TRBV19 with TRBJ2-1; TRBD2 matches at 9 bases. Germline V gives CDR1 LNHDA, CDR2 SQIVND (reference sequence). This CDR3 is built from 14 residues. CDR3 DNA: TGTGCCAGTAGTACCCTAGCGGGGTACAATGGGCAGTTCTTC. Its protein product is CASSTLAGYNGQFF.

The V and J genes are TRBV7-2 and TRBJ2-7; D gene uncertain. CDR1 and CDR2 from the germline V gene are SGHTA and FQGNSA. Trimming took off 8 bases at V and 2 bases at J, with 10 bases between the two ends. The CDR3 has 12 residues. The CDR3 protein is CASSLSAYEQYF. CDR3 in DNA: TGTGCCAGCTCCCTGTCTGCCTACGAGCAGTACTTC.

CDR3 nucleotide sequence: TGTGCCAGCAGCCACGGGGCGAAAGGGAGGGGGGATGAAGCTTTCTTT. This sequence encodes CASSHGAKGRGDEAFF. The V gene is TRBV4-2, the J gene TRBJ1-1; D may be TRBD1 (6 bases). V dropped 3 bases and J dropped 7 bases, with 21 bases sitting between them. The CDR3 contains 16 residues. The V gene's germline CDR1 is LGHNA and CDR2 YNFKEQ.

This clonotype has only a few counts. The J gene is TRBJ2-7, the V gene TRBV11-2; 11 bases line up with TRBD2. The V gene's germline CDR1 is SGHAT and CDR2 FQNNGV. After removal of 3 bases from V and 2 bases from J, the junction contained 21 bases not matched to a gene. This CDR3 region has 21 residues. The CDR3 nucleotides read TGTGCCAGCAGCTTGGATCTCACGCCGGGACTAGCGGAAGCCCTAACCTACGAGCAGTACTTC. Encoded protein: CASSLDLTPGLAEALTYEQYF.

The CDR3 DNA reads TGTGCCAGCAGTGAAGAGCGGGACACCTATGGCTACACCTTC. This encodes CASSEERDTYGYTF. The chain links TRBV2 to TRBJ1-2, with a possible D match to TRBD1 (6 bases). Germline V lookup: CDR1 SNHLY, CDR2 FYNNEI. V lost 1 base and J 4 bases, leaving 10 bases between the germline ends. The CDR3 runs 14 residues.

The V call is TRBV29-1, the J call TRBJ2-7, with D maybe TRBD2 (5 bases). The germline gives CDR1 SQVTM, CDR2 ANQGSEA. The CDR3 has 12 residues. Trimming left V 5 bases short and J 1 base short, with 9 bases between. The CDR3 loop reads CSVTGVSYEQYF. The CDR3 DNA follows: TGCAGCGTTACCGGGGTGTCCTACGAGCAGTACTTC.

Concerning this clonotype: Given the absence of the conserved phenylalanine or tryptophan at the CDR3 end, a read error is likely. The rearrangement joins TRBV10-3 to TRBJ2-7; TRBD1 is a possible D gene (6 bases). Trimming removed 2 bases from V and 5 bases from J, with 13 bases in between. The CDR3 loop spans 14 amino acids. The V gene's germline CDR1 is ENHRY and CDR2 SYGVKD. This CDR3 is CAISEVVRGNEQYL. The DNA for the CDR3 is TGTGCCATCAGTGAGGTGGTCAGGGGCAACGAGCAGTACCTC.

V is TRBV7-3 and J is TRBJ2-7; 7 nucleotides line up with TRBD1. V shed 5 bases, J shed 3 bases, and the junction held 4 bases outside the gene matches. This CDR3 is 13 amino acids long. The germline V gene encodes CDR1 SGHTA and CDR2 FQGTGA. This chain's CDR3 is CASSQWTGYEQYF. DNA for the CDR3: TGTGCCAGCAGCCAGTGGACAGGCTACGAGCAGTACTTC.

The J gene is TRBJ1-5, the V gene TRBV15; TRBD1 is a possible D gene (5 bases). Germline V gene lookup returns CDR1 LNHNV and CDR2 YYDKDF (reference sequence). The CDR3 consists of 13 residues. V lost 4 bases and J 4 bases, leaving 8 bases between the germline ends. The DNA for the CDR3 is TGTGCCACCAGCATTCAGGGAAATCAGCCCCAGCATTTT. Amino acid sequence: CATSIQGNQPQHF.

This clonotype was detected ten times or more. The rearrangement uses TRBV20-1 and TRBJ2-1, with 7 positions matching TRBD2. V dropped 2 bases and J dropped 5; count of bases not matched to a gene: 9. Germline CDR1 DFQATT, CDR2 SNEGSKA (reference sequence). The CDR3 totals 15 residues. The CDR3 spells CSARQGAGSHNEQFF. CDR3 DNA: TGCAGTGCTAGACAAGGAGCGGGATCCCACAATGAGCAGTTCTTC.

This clonotype was seen repeatedly, ten times or more. The chain is built from TRBV2 and TRBJ1-1; TRBD1 matches at 12 bases. CDR3 size: 14 residues. Trimming cost V 6 bases and J 4 bases; bases outside gene matches: 3. The germline V gene encodes CDR1 SNHLY and CDR2 FYNNEI. CDR3 loop: CASRGTGGITEAFF. The CDR3 nucleotides read TGTGCCAGCAGAGGGACAGGGGGCATCACTGAAGCTTTCTTT.

This clonotype was detected many times. The V call is TRBV9, the J call TRBJ1-2; 11 nucleotides align to TRBD1. Germline values: CDR1 SGDLS, CDR2 YYNGEE. V lost 0 bases to trimming and J lost 8 bases; unmatched junction nucleotides: 3. There are 14 residues in the CDR3. CDR3 nucleotide sequence: TGTGCCAGCAGCGTAGGGACAGGGGGCGAAGGCTACACCTTC. It is translated as CASSVGTGGEGYTF.

This clonotype was found many times. The rearrangement joins TRBV24-1 to TRBJ2-3; 9 bases align to TRBD1. The V and J ends lost 3 bases and 4 bases, in that order; junction bases with no gene match: 7. The length of the CDR3 is 16 residues. CDR1 KGHDR and CDR2 SFDVKD come from the germline V gene. CDR3 nucleotide sequence: TGTGCCACCAGTGATACCGACAGGGGGTTTTCAGATACGCAGTATTTT. It specifies CATSDTDRGFSDTQYF.

The V and J genes are TRBV19 and TRBJ2-7; 7 nucleotides match TRBD2. The V and J ends lost 3 bases and 2 bases, in that order; junction bases with no gene match: 1. The CDR3 loop spans 13 amino acids. Germline CDR1 and CDR2: LNHDA and SQIVND (reference sequence). CDR3: CASSIGLAYEQYF. The DNA for the CDR3 is TGTGCCAGTAGTATCGGACTAGCCTACGAGCAGTACTTC.